The entry below describes one T cell receptor beta chain. Its antigen is unknown. The record originates from a study of vaccination and CD4 T cells after COVID-19. As for the study in general: The study collected post-vaccine samples a median 72 days after dose two, with a range of 14 to 241.

At the Johns Hopkins FTIC core, DNA taken from cultured CD4+ T cells was sequenced by way of the Oncomine TCR Beta short-read assay. In TCRdb, the PCR reads were re-called with MiXCR into one record per CDR3 protein. The sample holds approximately 16,000 distinct CDR3 sequences, about 35% seen once. Between the trimmed V and J ends, which lost 1 base and 4 bases, there was a span of 8 bases. CDR1 is SGHNT and CDR2 is YYREEE in the germline V gene (reference sequence). The CDR3 has 13 amino acids. Treatment described: roughly 10-day PBMC culture with coronavirus spike peptide pools or control peptides (ViraFEST assay).

The clonotype originates from a human donor with COVID-19. The gene calls are TRBV5-4 and TRBJ1-2; D not resolved. The sequencing sample was made of cultured CD4+ T cells from blood. CDR3 DNA: TGTGCCAGCAGCTTGCGTGGATCCTATGGCTACACCTTC. Amino acids: CASSLRGSYGYTF.